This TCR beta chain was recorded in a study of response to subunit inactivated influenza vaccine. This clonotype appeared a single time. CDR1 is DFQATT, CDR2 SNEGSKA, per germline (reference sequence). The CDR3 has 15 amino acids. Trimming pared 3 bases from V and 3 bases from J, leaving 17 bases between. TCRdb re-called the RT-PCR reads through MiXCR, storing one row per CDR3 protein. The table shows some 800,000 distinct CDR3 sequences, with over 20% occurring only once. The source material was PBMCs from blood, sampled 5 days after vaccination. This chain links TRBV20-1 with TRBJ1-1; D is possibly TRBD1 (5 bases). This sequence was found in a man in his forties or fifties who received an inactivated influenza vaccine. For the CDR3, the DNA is TGCAGTGCTAGTCGTGGCGGTGGGGCACACACTGAAGCTTTCTTT. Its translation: CSASRGGGAHTEAFF.